This T cell receptor beta chain was captured in a study of CDR3 diversity in severe acne. TCRdb recomputed calls from the PCR reads with MiXCR, one row per CDR3 protein. The sample carries more than 70,000 distinct CDR3 sequences, 45% to 55% recorded once. CDR1 is SNHLY and CDR2 is FYNNEI in the germline V gene. The length of the CDR3 is 13 residues. Trimming at V came to 10 bases and at J to 9 bases, leaving 7 bases not matched to a gene. The sequence derives from a male donor in good health, serving as a control. The chain joins TRBV2 to TRBJ2-1; 12 bases are shared with TRBD1. Sequencing input: blood. CDR3 region: CATGTGGFSEQFF. The CDR3 coding sequence is TGTGCCACCGGGACAGGGGGCTTCAGTGAGCAGTTCTTC.